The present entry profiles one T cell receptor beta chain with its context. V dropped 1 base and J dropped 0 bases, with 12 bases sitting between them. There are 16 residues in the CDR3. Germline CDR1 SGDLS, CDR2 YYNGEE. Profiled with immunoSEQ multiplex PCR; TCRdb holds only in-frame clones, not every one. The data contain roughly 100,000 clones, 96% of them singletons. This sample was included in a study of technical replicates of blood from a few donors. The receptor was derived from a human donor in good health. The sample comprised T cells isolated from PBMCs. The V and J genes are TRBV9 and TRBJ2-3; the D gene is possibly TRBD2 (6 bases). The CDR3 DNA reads TGTGCCAGCAGCGTACGGCGGGACGGGAGCACAGATACGCAGTATTTT. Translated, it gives CASSVRRDGSTDTQYF.